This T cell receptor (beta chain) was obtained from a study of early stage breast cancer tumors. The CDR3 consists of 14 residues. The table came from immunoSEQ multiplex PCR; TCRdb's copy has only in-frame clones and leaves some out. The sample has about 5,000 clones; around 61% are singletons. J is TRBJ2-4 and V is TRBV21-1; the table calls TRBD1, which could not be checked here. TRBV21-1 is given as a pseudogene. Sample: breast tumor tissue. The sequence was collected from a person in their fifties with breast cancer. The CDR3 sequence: CASSANRARDIQYF. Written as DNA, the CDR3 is TGTGCCAGCAGCGCTAACAGGGCGCGGGACATTCAGTACTTC.